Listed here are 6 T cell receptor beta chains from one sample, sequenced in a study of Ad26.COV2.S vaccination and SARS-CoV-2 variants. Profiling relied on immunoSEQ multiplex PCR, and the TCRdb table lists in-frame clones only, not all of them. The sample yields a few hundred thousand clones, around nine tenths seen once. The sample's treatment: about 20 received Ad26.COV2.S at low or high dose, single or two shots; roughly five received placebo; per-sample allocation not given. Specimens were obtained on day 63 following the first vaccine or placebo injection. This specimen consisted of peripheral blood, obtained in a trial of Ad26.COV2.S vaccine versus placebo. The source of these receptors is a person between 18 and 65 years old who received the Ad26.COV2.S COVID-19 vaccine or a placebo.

The CDR3 protein is CASSWRGGQGNEQFF. The CDR3 nucleotides are TGCGCCAGCAGCTGGAGGGGAGGACAGGGGAATGAGCAGTTCTTC. The genes are TRBV5-1 and TRBJ2-1, with 9 positions matching TRBD1. CDR1 SGHRS and CDR2 YFSETQ come from the germline V gene. This CDR3 is 15 amino acids long. Losses at the gene ends were 3 bases for V and 7 bases for J; bases not matched to a gene: 8.

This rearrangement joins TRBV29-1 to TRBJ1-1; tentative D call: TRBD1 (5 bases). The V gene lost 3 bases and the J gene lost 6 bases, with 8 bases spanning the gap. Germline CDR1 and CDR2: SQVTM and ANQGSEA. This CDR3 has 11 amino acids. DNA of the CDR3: TGCAGCGTTGATGGGGCCCCTGAAGCTTTCTTT. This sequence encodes CSVDGAPEAFF. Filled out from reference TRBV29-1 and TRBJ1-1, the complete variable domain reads SAVISQKPSRDICQRGTSLTIQCQVDSQVTMMFWYRQQPGQSLTLIATANQGSEATYESGFVIDKFPISRPNLTFSTLTVSNMSPEDSSIYLCSVDGAPEAFFGQGTRLTVV.

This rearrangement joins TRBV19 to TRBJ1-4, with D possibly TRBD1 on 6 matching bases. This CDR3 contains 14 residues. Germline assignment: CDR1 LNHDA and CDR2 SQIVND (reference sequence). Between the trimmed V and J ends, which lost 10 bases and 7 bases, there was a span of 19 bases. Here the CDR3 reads CAIKRGGWGEKLFF. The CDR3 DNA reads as TGTGCCATCAAACGGGGGGGCTGGGGTGAAAAACTGTTTTTT.

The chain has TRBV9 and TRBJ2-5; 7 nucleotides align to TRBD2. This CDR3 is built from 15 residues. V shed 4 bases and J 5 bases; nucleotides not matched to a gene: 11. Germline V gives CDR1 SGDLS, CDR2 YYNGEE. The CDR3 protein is CASSPFSGSGETQYF. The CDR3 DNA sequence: TGTGCCAGCAGCCCTTTTTCGGGTAGCGGGGAGACCCAGTACTTC. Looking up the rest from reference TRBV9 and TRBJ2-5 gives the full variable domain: DSGVTQTPKHLITATGQRVTLRCSPRSGDLSVYWYQQSLDQGLQFLIQYYNGEERAKGNILERFSAQQFPDLHSELNLSSLELGDSALYFCASSPFSGSGETQYFGPGTRLLVL.

The CDR3 loop reads CSVGRAGANTGELFF. Here the CDR3 DNA reads TGCAGCGTTGGGAGGGCGGGAGCGAACACCGGGGAGCTGTTTTTT. The rearrangement uses TRBV29-1 and TRBJ2-2; the match to TRBD2 covers 7 bases. This CDR3 spans 15 amino acids. CDR1 and CDR2 from the germline V gene are SQVTM and ANQGSEA. With V trimmed by 4 bases and J by 0 bases, 5 bases remained unmatched.

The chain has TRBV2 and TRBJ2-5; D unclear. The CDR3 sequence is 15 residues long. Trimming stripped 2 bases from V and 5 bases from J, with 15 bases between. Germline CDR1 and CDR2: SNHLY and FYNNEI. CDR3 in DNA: TGTGCCAGCAGTGAAATACGTACCGGCCAGGAGACCCAGTACTTC. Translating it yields CASSEIRTGQETQYF.